The clone carrying this T cell receptor (beta chain) appeared a few times. The antigen remains unidentified. V was cut by 1 base and J by 0 bases, with 16 bases left in between. The CDR3 spans 17 residues. Germline V gives CDR1 SGHAT, CDR2 FQNNGV. This sample was included in a study of beta chain features in type 1 diabetes. General study points: Type 1 diabetes patients had TCRB CDR3s that were shorter (moderately but significantly so) in all four CD4+ subsets.

The isolated RNA, all of it, was reverse transcribed, so expressed TCRB transcripts were what got sequenced. TCRdb's copy holds only in-frame clones and misses some; the assay was immunoSEQ multiplex PCR. This sample has some 360,000 clones, with 9.6% found just once. V gene TRBV11-2 combines with J gene TRBJ2-7; possible D gene TRBD1, 5 bases. This clonotype was obtained from a man aged 25 to 40 with type 1 diabetes. Sequencing was done on a sample of central memory CD4+ T cells from blood. CDR3 sequence (DNA): TGTGCCAGCAGCTTAGCGTTTGGGGCAGGCGACTCCTACGAGCAGTACTTC. The encoded protein is CASSLAFGAGDSYEQYF.